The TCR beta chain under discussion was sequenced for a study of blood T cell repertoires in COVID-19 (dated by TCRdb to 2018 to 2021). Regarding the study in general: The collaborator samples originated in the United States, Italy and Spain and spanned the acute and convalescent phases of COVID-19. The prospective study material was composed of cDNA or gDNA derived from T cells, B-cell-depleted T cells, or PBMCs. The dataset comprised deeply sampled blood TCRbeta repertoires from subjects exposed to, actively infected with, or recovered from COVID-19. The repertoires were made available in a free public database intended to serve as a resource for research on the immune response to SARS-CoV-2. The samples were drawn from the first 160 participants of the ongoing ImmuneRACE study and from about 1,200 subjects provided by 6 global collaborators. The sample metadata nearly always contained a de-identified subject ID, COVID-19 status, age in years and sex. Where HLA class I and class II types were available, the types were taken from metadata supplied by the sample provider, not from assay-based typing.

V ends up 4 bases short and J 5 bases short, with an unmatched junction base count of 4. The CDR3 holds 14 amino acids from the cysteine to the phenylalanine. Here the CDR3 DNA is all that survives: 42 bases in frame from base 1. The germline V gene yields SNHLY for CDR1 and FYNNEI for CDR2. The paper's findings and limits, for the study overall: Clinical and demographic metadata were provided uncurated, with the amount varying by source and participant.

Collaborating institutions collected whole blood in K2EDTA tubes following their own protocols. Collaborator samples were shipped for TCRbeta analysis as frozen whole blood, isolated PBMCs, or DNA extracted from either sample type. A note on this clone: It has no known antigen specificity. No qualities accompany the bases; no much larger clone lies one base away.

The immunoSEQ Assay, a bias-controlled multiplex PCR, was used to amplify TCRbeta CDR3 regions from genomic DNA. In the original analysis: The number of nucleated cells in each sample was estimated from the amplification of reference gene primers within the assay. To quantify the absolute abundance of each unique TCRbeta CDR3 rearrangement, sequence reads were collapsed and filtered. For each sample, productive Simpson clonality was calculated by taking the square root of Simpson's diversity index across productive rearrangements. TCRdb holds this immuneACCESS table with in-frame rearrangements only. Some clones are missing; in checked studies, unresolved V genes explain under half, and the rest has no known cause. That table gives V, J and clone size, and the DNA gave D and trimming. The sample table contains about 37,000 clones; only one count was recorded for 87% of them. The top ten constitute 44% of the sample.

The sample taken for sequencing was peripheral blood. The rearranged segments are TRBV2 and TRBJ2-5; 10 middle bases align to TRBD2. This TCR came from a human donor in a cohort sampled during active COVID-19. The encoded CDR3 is CASSGGTSAETQYF. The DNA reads TGTGCCAGCAGTGGAGGGACTAGCGCGGAGACCCAGTACTTC.